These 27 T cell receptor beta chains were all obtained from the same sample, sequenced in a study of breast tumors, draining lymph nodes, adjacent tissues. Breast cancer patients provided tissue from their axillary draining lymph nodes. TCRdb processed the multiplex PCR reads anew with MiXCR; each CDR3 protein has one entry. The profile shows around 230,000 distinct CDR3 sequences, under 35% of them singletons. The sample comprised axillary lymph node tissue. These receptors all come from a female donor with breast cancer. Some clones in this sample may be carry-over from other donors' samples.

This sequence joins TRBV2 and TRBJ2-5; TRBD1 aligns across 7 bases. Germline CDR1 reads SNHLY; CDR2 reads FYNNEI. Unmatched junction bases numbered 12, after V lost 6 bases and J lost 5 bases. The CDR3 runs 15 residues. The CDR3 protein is CASRPTTARGETQYF. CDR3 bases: TGTGCCAGCAGGCCAACTACTGCCAGGGGGGAGACCCAGTACTTC.

CDR3 sequence reads: CSASAEQETQYF. The DNA for the CDR3 is TGCAGTGCTAGTGCAGAACAAGAGACCCAGTACTTC. The genes are TRBV20-1 and TRBJ2-5, with D unclear. Germline V gene sequence: CDR1 DFQATT, CDR2 SNEGSKA (reference sequence). This CDR3 has 12 amino acids. The V end lost 3 bases, the J end lost 2 bases, and 7 bases lay between the germline ends.

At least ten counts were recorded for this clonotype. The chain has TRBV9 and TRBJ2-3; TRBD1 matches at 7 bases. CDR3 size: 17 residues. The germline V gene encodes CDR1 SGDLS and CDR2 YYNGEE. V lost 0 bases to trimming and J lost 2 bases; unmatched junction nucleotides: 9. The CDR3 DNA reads TGTGCCAGCAGCGTAGTTGGGGACAGCGCGACCACAGATACGCAGTATTTT. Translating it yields CASSVVGDSATTDTQYF.

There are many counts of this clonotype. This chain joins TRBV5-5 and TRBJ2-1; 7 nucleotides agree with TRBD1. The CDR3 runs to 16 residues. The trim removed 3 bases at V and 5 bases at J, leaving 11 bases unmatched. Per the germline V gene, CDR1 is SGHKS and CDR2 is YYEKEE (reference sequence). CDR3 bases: TGTGCCAGCAGCTCGACCACCGGGACAGAGAACAATGAGCAGTTCTTC. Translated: CASSSTTGTENNEQFF.

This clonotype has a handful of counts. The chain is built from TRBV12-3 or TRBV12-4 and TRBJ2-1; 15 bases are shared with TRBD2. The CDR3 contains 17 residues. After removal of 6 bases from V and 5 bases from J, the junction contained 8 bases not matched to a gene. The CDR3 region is CASRSGTSGRMNNEQFF. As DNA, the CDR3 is TGTGCCAGCAGGTCCGGGACTAGCGGGAGGATGAACAATGAGCAGTTCTTC.

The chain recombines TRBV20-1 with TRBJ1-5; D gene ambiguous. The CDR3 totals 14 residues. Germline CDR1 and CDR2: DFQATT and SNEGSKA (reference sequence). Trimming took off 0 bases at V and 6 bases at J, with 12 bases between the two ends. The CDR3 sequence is CSARDPEASQPQHF. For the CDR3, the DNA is TGCAGTGCTAGAGACCCCGAGGCCAGTCAGCCCCAGCATTTT.

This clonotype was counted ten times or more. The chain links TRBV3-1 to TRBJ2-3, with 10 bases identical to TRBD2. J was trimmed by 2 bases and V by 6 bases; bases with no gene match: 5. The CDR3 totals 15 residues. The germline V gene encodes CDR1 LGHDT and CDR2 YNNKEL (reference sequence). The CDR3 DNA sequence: TGTGCCAGCAGTCGACTAGCGGGCTACACAGATACGCAGTATTTT. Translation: CASSRLAGYTDTQYF.

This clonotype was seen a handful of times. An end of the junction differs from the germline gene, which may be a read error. The DNA of the CDR3 is TGCAGTGCTAGACTCCAAGAGACCCAGTCCTTC. It is translated as CSARLQETQSF. The V gene is TRBV20-1, the J gene TRBJ2-5; D is undetermined. CDR1 and CDR2 (germline): DFQATT, SNEGSKA (reference sequence). The CDR3 runs 11 residues.

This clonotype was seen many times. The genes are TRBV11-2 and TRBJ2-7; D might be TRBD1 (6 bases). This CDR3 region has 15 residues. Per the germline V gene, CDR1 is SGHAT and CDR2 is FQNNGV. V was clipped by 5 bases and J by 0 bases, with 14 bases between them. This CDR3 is CASSPTKGGSYEQYF. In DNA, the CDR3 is TGTGCCAGCAGCCCAACTAAAGGGGGCTCCTACGAGCAGTACTTC.

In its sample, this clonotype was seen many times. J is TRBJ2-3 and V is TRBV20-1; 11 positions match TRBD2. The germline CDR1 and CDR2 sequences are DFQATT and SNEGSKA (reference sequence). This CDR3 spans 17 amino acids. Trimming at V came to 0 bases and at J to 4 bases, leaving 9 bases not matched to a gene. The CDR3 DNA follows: TGCAGTGCTAGAGATCAAGGTAGCGGGGGGGCCGCAGATACGCAGTATTTT. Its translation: CSARDQGSGGAADTQYF.

The CDR3 protein is CASSQYGGQTNYGYTF. The CDR3 coding sequence is TGTGCCAGCAGCCAATATGGGGGCCAGACTAACTATGGCTACACCTTC. The V call is TRBV4-2, the J call TRBJ1-2, with D possibly being TRBD1 (6 bases). CDR1 is LGHNA, CDR2 YNFKEQ, per germline. Trimming stripped 2 bases from V and 0 bases from J, with 13 bases between. There are 16 residues in the CDR3.

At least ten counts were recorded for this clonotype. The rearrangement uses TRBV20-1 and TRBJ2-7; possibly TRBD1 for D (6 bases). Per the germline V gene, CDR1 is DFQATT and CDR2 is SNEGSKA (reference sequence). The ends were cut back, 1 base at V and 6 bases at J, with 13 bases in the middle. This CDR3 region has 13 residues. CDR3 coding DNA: TGCAGTGCTAGAGGTCCACAGGGAATCGAGCAGTACTTC. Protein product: CSARGPQGIEQYF.

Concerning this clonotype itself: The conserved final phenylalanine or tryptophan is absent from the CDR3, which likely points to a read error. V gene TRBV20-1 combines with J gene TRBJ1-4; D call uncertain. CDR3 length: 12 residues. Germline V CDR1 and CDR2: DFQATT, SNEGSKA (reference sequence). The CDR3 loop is CSARWGNEKLFS. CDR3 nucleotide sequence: TGCAGTGCCCGGTGGGGTAATGAAAAGCTGTTTTCT.

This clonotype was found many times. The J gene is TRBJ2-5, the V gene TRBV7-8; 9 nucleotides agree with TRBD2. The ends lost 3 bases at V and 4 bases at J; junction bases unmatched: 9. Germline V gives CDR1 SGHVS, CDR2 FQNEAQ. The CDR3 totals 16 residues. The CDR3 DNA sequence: TGTGCCAGCAGCTTTACGACTAGCGGAGGGGGAGAGACCCAGTACTTC. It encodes CASSFTTSGGGETQYF.

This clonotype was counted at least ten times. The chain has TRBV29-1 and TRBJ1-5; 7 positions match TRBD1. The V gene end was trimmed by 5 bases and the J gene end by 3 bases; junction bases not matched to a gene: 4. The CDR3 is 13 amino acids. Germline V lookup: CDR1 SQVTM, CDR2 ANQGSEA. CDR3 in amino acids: CSVQGTDNQPQHF. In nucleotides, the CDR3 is TGCAGCGTTCAAGGGACAGACAATCAGCCCCAGCATTTT.

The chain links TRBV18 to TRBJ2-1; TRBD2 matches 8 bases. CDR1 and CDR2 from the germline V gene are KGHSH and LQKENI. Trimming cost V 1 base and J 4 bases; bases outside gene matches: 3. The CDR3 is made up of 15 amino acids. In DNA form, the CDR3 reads TGTGCCAGCTCACCACTAGCGGGGCTTTACAATGAGCAGTTCTTC. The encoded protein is CASSPLAGLYNEQFF.

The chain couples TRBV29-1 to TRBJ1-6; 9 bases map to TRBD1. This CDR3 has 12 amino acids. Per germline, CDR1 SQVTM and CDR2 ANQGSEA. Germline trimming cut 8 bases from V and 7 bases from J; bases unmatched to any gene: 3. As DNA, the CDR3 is TGCAGCTTACAGGGGGCGAATTCACCCCTCCACTTT. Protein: CSLQGANSPLHF.

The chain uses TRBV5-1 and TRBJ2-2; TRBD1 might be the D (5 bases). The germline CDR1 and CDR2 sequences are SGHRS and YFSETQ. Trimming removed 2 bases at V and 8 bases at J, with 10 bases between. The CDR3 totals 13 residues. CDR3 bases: TGCGCCAGCAGCTTCGGACAAGCTGGGGAGCTGTTTTTT. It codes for CASSFGQAGELFF.

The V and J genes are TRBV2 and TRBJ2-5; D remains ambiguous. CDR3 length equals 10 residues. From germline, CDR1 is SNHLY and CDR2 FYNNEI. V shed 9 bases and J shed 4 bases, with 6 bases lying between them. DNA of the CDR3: TGTGCCAGGGCTACAGAGACCCAGTACTTC. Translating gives CARATETQYF.

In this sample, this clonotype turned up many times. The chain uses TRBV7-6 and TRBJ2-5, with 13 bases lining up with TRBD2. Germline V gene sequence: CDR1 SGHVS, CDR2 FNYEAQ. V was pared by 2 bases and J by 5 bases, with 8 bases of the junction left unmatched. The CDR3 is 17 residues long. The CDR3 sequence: CASSLWTSGGWGETQYF. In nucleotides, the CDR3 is TGTGCCAGCAGCTTATGGACTAGCGGGGGCTGGGGGGAGACCCAGTACTTC. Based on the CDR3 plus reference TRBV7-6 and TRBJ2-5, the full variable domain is GAGVSQSPRYKVTKRGQDVALRCDPISGHVSLYWYRQALGQGPEFLTYFNYEAQQDKSGLPNDRFSAERPEGSISTLTIQRTEQRDSAMYRCASSLWTSGGWGETQYFGPGTRLLVL.

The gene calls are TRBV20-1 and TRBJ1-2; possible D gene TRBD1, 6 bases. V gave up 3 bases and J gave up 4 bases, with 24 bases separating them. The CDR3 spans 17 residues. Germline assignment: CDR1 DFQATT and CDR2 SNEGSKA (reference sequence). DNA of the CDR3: TGCAGTGCTAGTGAACCCAGGGGTAGATTTTCTGCCTATGGCTACACCTTC. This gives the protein CSASEPRGRFSAYGYTF.

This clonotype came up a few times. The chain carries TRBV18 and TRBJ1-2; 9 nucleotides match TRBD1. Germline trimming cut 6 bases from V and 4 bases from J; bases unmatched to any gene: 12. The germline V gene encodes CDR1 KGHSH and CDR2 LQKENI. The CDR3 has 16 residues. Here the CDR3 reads CASSIRTTGGGYGYTF. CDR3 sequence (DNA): TGTGCCAGCTCCATACGTACTACAGGGGGCGGCTATGGCTACACCTTC.

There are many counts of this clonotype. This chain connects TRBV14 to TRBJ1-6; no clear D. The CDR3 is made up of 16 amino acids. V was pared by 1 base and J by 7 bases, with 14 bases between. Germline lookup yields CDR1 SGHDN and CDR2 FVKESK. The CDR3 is CASSQVLGLPNSPLHF. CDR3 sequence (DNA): TGTGCCAGCAGCCAAGTATTAGGACTGCCCAATTCACCCCTCCACTTT.

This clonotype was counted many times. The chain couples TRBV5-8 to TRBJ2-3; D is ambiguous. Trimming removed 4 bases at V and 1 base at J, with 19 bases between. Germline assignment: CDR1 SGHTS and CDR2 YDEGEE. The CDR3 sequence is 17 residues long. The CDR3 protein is CASSEPPRDRRTDTQYF. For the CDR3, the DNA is TGTGCCAGCAGCGAACCGCCCCGAGACCGACGCACAGATACGCAGTATTTT.

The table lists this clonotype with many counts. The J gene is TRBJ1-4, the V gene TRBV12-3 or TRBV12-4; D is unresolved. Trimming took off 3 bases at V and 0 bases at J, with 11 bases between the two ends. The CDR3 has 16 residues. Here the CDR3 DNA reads TGTGCCAGCAGTTTGCAGGTCCAGGCAACTAATGAAAAACTGTTTTTT. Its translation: CASSLQVQATNEKLFF.

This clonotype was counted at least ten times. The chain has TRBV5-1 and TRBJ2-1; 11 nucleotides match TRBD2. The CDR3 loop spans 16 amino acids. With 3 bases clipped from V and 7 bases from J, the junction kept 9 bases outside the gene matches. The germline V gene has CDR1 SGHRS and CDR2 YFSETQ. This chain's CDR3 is CASSSRTSGRGNEQFF. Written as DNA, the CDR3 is TGCGCCAGCAGCTCCCGCACTAGCGGGAGAGGTAATGAGCAGTTCTTC.

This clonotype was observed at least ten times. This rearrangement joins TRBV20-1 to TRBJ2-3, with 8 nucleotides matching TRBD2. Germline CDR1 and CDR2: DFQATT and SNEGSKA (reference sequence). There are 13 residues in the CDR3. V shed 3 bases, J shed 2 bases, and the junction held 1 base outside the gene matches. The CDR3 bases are TGCAGTGCTAGCGGGAGGGCCACAGATACGCAGTATTTT. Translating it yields CSASGRATDTQYF.